This TCR beta chain was captured by sequencing in a study of T cells in tuberculosis. Assay used: immunoSEQ multiplex PCR; TCRdb lists only in-frame clones, some missing. The sample holds 35,000 to 45,000 clones, around 94% seen once. The CDR3 consists of 16 residues. The sample holds a few counts of this clone. The clonotype comes from a donor aged 10-29 years with latent tuberculosis or without tuberculosis infection. Some clones in this sample may be carry-over from other donors' samples. This chain links TRBV1 with TRBJ2-7; the table calls TRBD2, which could not be checked here. TRBV1 is a recognized pseudogene. Sequences were obtained from PBMCs. The chain's CDR3 is CTSHELRREPSYEQYF. In DNA, the CDR3 is TGCACCAGCCATGAACTGAGGCGGGAGCCGTCCTACGAGCAGTACTTC.